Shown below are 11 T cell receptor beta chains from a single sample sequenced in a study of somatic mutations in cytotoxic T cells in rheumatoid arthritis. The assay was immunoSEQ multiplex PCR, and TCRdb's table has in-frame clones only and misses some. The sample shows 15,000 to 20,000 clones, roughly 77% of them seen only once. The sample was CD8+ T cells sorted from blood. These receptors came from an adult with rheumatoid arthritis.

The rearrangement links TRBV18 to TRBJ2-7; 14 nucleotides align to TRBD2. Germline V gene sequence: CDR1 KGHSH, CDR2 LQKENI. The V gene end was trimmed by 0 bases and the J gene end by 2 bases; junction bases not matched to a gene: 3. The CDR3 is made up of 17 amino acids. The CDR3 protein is CASSPPRTSGGTYEQYF. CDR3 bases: TGTGCCAGCTCACCACCAAGGACTAGCGGGGGGACCTACGAGCAGTACTTC.

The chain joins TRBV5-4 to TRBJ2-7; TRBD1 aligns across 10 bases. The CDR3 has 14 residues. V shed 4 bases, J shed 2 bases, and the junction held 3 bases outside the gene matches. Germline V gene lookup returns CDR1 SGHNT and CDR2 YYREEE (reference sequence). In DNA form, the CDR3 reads TGTGCCAGCAGCCCGGGACAGGGGCCCTACGAGCAGTACGTC. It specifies CASSPGQGPYEQYV.

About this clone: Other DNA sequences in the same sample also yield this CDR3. DNA for the CDR3: TGTGCCAGCAGCGTAGAAGGCTCCTATAATTCACCCCTCCACTTT. Translating gives CASSVEGSYNSPLHF. The chain combines TRBV9 with TRBJ1-6, with D unresolved. V lost 0 bases and J 0 bases, leaving 4 bases between the germline ends. This CDR3 has 15 residues. From germline, CDR1 is SGDLS and CDR2 YYNGEE. The full variable domain, in which reference TRBV9 and TRBJ1-6 provide the parts outside the CDR3, is DSGVTQTPKHLITATGQRVTLRCSPRSGDLSVYWYQQSLDQGLQFLIQYYNGEERAKGNILERFSAQQFPDLHSELNLSSLELGDSALYFCASSVEGSYNSPLHFGNGTRLTVT.

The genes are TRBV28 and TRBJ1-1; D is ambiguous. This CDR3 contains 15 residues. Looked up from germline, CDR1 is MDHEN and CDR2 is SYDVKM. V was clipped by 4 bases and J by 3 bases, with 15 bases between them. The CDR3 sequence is CASSSLWEMHTEAFF. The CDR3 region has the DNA TGTGCCAGCAGTTCCCTGTGGGAGATGCACACTGAAGCTTTCTTT.

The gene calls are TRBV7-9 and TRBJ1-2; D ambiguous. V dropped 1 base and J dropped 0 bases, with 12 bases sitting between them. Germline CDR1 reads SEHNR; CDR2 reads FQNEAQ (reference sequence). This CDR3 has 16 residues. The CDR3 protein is CASSLDSTLANYGYTF. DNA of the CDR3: TGTGCCAGCAGCTTAGATTCGACCTTAGCTAACTATGGCTACACCTTC.

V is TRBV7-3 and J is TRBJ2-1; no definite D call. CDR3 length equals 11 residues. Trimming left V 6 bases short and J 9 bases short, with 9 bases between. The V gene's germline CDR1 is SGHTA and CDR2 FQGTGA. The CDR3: CASRLGSEQFF. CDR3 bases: TGTGCCAGCAGGTTGGGCTCTGAGCAGTTCTTC.

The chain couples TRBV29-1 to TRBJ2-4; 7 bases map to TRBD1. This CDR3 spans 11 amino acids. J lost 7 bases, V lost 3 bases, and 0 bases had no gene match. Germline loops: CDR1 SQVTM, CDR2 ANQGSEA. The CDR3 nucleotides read TGCAGCGTTGACAGGGGGAACATTCAGTACTTC. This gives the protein CSVDRGNIQYF. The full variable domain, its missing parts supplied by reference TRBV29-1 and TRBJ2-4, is SAVISQKPSRDICQRGTSLTIQCQVDSQVTMMFWYRQQPGQSLTLIATANQGSEATYESGFVIDKFPISRPNLTFSTLTVSNMSPEDSSIYLCSVDRGNIQYFGAGTRLSVL.

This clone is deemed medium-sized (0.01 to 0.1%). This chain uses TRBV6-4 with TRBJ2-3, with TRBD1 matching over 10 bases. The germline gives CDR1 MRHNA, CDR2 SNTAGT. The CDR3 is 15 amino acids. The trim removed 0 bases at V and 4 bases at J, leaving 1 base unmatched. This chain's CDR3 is CASSDSTGGADTQYF. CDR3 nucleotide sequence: TGTGCCAGCAGTGACTCGACAGGGGGCGCAGATACGCAGTATTTT.

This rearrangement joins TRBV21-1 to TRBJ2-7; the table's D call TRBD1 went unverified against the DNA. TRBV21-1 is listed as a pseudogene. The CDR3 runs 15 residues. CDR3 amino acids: CASSKAPGQGDEQYV. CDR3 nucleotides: TGTGCCAGCAGCAAAGCCCCGGGACAGGGGGACGAGCAGTACGTC.

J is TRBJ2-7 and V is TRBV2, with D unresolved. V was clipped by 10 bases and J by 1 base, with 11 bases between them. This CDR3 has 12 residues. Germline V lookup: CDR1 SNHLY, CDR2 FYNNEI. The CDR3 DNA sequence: TGTGCCACCCAGGACGAATCCTACGAGCAGTACGTC. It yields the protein CATQDESYEQYV.

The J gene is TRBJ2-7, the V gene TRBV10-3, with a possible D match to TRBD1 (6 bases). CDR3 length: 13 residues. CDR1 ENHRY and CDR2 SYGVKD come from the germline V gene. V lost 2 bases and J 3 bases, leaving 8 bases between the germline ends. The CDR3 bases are TGTGCCATCAGTGAGGGCAGGGGCTACGAGCAGTACGTC. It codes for CAISEGRGYEQYV.